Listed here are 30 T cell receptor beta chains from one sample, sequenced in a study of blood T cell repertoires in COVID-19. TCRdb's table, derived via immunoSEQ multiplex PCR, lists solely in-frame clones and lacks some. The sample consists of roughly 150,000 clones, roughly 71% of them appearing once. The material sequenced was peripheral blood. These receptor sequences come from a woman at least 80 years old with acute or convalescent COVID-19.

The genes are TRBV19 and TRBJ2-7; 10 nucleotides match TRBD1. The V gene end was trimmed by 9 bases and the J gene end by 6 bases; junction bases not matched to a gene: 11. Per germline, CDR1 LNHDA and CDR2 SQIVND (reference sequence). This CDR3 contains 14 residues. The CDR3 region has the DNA TGTGCCAGCCGAAGGGACAGGGGTTCGGTCGAGCAGTACTTC. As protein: CASRRDRGSVEQYF.

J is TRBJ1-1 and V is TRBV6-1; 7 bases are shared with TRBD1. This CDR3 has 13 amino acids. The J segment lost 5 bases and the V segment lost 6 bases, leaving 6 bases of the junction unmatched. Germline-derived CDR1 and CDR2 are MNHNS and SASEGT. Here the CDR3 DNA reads TGTGCCAGCAGGGGTCTACAGGGGACTGAAGCTTTCTTT. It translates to CASRGLQGTEAFF.

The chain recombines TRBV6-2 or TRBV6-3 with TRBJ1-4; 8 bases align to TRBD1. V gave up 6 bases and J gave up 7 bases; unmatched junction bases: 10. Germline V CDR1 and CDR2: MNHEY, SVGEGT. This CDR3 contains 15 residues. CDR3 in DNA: TGTGCCAGCAGGTACGACGGGACAGGAGGTGAAAAACTGTTTTTT. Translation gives CASRYDGTGGEKLFF.

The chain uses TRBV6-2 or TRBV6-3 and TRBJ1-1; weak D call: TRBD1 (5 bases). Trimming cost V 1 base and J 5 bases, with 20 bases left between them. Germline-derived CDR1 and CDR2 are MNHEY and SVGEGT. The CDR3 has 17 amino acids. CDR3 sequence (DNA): TGTGCCAGCAGTTACTTTTGGTCGGTGGTAGGGGTTACTGAAGCTTTCTTT. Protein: CASSYFWSVVGVTEAFF.

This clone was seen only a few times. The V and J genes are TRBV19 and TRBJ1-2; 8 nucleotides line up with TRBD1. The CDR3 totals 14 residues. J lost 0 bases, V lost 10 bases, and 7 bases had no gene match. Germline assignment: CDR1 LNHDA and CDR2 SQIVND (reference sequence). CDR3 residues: CATHDRGANYGYTF. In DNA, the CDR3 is TGTGCCACCCACGACAGGGGTGCTAACTATGGCTACACCTTC.

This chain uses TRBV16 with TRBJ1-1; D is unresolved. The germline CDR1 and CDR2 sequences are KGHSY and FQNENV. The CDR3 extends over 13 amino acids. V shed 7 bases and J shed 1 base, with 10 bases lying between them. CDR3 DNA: TGTGCCAGCACACGGAGGACGAACACTGAAGCTTTCTTT. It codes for CASTRRTNTEAFF.

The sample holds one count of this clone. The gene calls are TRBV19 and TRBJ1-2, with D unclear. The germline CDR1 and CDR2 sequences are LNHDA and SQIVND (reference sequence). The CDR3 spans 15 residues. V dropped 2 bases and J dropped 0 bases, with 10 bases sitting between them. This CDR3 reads CASSIYTEANYGYTF. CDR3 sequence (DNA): TGTGCCAGTAGTATATACACCGAAGCTAACTATGGCTACACCTTC.

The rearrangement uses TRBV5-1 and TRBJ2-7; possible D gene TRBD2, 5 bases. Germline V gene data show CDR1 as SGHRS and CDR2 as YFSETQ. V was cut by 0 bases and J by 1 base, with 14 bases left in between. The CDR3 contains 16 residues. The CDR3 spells CASSLGGGSGSYEQYF. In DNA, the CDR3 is TGCGCCAGCAGCTTGGGGGGTGGGTCGGGGTCCTACGAGCAGTACTTC.

The CDR3 spells CASSSYVGRTEAFF. The CDR3 DNA sequence: TGTGCCAGCAGTTCCTACGTGGGGCGGACTGAAGCTTTCTTT. The chain links TRBV6-5 to TRBJ1-1; D possibly corresponds to TRBD1 (5 bases). The CDR3 runs to 14 residues. CDR1 is MNHEY and CDR2 is SVGAGI in the germline V gene. Trimming cost V 4 bases and J 5 bases, with 14 bases left between them.

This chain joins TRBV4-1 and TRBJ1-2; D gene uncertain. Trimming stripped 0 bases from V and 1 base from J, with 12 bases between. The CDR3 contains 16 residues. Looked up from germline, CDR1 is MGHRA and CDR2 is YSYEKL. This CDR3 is CASSQDLSGDNYGYTF. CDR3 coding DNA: TGCGCCAGCAGCCAAGATCTATCAGGTGATAACTATGGCTACACCTTC.

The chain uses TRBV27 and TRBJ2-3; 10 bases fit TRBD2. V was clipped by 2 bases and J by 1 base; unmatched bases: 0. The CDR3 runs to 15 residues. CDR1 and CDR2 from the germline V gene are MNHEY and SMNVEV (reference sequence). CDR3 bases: TGTGCCAGCAGTTTACTAGCGGGAGGCACAGATACGCAGTATTTT. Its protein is CASSLLAGGTDTQYF.

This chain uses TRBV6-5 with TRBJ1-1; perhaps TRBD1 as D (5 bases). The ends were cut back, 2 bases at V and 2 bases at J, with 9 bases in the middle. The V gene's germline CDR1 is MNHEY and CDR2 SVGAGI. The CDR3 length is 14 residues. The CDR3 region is CASSYTTANTEAFF. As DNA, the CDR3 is TGTGCCAGCAGTTACACGACAGCTAACACTGAAGCTTTCTTT.

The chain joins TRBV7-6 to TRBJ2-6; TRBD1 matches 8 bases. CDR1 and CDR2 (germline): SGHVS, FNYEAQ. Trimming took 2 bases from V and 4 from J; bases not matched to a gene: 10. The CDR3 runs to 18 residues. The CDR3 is CASSLSVQTGVGANVLTF. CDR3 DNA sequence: TGTGCCAGCAGCTTATCCGTCCAGACAGGGGTGGGGGCCAACGTCCTGACTTTC.

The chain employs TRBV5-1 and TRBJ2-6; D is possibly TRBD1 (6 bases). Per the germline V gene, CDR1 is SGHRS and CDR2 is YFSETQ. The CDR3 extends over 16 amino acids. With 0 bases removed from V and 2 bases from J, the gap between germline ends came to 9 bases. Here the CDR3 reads CASSLGQVAGANVLTF. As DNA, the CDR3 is TGCGCCAGCAGCTTGGGACAGGTCGCTGGGGCCAACGTCCTGACTTTC.

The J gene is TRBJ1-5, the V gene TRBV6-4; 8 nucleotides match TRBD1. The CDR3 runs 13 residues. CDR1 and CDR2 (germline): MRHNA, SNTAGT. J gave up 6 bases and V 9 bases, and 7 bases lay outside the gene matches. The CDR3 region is CARNGQGFQPQHF. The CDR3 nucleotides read TGTGCCAGGAATGGACAGGGATTTCAGCCCCAGCATTTT.

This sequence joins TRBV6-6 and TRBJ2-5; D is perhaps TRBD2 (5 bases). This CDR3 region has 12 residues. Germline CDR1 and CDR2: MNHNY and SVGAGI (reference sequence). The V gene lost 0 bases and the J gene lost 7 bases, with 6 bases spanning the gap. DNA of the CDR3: TGTGCCAGCAGTTACTCCGCGGGGACCCAGTACTTC. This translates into CASSYSAGTQYF.

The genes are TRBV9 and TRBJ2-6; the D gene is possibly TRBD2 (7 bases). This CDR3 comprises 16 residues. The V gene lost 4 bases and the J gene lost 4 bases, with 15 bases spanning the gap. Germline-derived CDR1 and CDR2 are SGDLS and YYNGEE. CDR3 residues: CASSPRGGVGANVLTF. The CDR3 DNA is TGTGCCAGCAGCCCAAGGGGGGGCGTGGGGGCCAACGTCCTGACTTTC. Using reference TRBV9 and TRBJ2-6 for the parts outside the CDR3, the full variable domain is DSGVTQTPKHLITATGQRVTLRCSPRSGDLSVYWYQQSLDQGLQFLIQYYNGEERAKGNILERFSAQQFPDLHSELNLSSLELGDSALYFCASSPRGGVGANVLTFGAGSRLTVL.

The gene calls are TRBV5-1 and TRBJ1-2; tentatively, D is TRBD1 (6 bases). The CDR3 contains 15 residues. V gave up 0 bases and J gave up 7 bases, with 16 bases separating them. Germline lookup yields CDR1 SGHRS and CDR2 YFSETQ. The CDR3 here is CASSLAATGVRGYTF. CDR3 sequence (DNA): TGCGCCAGCAGCTTGGCCGCGACAGGCGTTCGTGGCTACACCTTC.

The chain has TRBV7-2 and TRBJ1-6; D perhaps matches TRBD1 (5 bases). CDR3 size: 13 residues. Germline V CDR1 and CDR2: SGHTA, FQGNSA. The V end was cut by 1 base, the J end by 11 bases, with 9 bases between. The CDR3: CASSLDRNPPLHF. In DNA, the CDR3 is TGTGCCAGCAGCTTAGACAGGAATCCACCCCTCCACTTT.

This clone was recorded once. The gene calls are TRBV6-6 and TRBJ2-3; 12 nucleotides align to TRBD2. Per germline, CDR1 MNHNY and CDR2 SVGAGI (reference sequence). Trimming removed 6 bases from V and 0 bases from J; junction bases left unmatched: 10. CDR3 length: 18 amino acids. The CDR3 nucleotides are TGTGCCAGCAGACGACTAGCGGGGGCGATTACTAGCACAGATACGCAGTATTTT. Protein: CASRRLAGAITSTDTQYF.

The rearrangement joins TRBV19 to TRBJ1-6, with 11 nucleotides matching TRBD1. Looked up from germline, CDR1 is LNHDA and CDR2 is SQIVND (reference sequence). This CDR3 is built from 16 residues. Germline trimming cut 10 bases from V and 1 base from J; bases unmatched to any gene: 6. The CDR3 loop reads CATQDRGLSYNSPLHF. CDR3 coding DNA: TGTGCCACTCAGGACAGGGGGCTGTCCTATAATTCACCCCTCCACTTT.

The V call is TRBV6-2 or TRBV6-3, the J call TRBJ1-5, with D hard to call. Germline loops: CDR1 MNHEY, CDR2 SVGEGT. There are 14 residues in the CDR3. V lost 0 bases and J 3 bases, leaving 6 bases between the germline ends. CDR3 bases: TGTGCCAGCAGTTACTCGACATCCAATCAGCCCCAGCATTTT. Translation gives CASSYSTSNQPQHF.

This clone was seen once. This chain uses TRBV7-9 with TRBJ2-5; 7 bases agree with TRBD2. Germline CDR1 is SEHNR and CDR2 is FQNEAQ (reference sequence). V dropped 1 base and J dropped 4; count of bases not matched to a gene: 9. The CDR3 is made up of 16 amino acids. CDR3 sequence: CASSLDGGRERETQYF. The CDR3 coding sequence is TGTGCCAGCAGCTTAGACGGGGGGAGGGAGCGAGAGACCCAGTACTTC.

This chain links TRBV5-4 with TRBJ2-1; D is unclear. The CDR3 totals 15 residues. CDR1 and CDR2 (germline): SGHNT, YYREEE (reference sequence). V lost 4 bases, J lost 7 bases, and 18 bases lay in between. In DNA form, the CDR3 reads TGTGCCAGCAGCGCCTTGGTCGGCGGATCGAATGAGCAGTTCTTC. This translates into CASSALVGGSNEQFF.

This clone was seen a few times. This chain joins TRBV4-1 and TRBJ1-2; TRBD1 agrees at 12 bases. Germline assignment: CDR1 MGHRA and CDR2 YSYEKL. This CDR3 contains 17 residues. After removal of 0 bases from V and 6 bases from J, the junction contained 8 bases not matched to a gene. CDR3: CASSQDPGQGARDGYTF. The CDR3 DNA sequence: TGCGCCAGCAGCCAAGATCCGGGACAGGGGGCGCGGGATGGCTACACCTTC.

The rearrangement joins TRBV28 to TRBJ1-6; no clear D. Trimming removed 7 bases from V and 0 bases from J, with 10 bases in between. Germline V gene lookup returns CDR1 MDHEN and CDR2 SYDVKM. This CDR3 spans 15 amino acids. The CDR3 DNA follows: TGTGCCAGCACCTCCGGGGACTCCTATAATTCACCCCTCCACTTT. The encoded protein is CASTSGDSYNSPLHF.

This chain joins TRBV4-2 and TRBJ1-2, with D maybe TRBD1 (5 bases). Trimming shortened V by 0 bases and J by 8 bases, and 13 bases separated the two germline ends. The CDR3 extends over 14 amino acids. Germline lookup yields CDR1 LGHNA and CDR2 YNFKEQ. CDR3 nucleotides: TGTGCCAGCAGCCAAGACCCAATTGGGGGGGGCTACACCTTC. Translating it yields CASSQDPIGGGYTF.

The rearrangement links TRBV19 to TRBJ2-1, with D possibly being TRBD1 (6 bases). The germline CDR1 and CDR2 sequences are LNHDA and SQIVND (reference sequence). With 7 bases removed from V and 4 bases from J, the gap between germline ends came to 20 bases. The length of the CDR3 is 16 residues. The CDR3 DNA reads TGTGCCAGTACCCAAACTCCGGGACAAGAATACAATGAGCAGTTCTTC. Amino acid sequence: CASTQTPGQEYNEQFF.

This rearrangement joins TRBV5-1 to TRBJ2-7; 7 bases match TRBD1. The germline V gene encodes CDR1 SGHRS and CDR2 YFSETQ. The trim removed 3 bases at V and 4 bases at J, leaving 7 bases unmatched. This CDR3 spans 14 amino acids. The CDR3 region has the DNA TGCGCCAGCAGCTCGTCCCGGGACAGTTACGAGCAGTACTTC. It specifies CASSSSRDSYEQYF.

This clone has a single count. The CDR3 coding sequence is TGTGCCAGCGGGTCTGCGGGAGGGTACAATGAGCAGTTCTTC. Protein: CASGSAGGYNEQFF. The chain couples TRBV6-5 to TRBJ2-1; 9 nucleotides match TRBD2. There are 14 residues in the CDR3. Unmatched junction bases numbered 6, after V lost 8 bases and J lost 4 bases. Germline CDR1 is MNHEY and CDR2 is SVGAGI.